The 11 T cell receptor beta chains reported below all come from one sample, sequenced in a study of CD4 T cells in relation to SARS-CoV-2 and coronaviruses. Repertoires were generated with immunoSEQ multiplex PCR, while TCRdb's copy carries only in-frame clones and drops some. Of approximately 39,000 clones in the sample, under 80% are singletons; the top ten hold 20%. No antigen has been identified for these receptors. Sequenced material: memory CD4+ T cells from PBMCs, cultured in vitro. The source is an adult with COVID-19.

This chain links TRBV7-9 with TRBJ2-1; 7 bases fit TRBD2. V gave up 5 bases and J gave up 3 bases; unmatched junction bases: 4. The CDR3 has 14 amino acids. Germline V CDR1 and CDR2: SEHNR, FQNEAQ (reference sequence). The CDR3 region is CASSASGNYNEQFF. In DNA, the CDR3 is TGTGCCAGCAGCGCAAGCGGGAACTACAATGAGCAGTTCTTC. The whole variable domain, filled in from reference TRBV7-9 and TRBJ2-1, reads DTGVSQNPRHKITKRGQNVTFRCDPISEHNRLYWYRQTLGQGPEFLTYFQNEAQLEKSRLLSDRFSAERPKGSFSTLEIQRTEQGDSAMYLCASSASGNYNEQFFGPGTRLTVL.

The CDR3 sequence is CASSQEGGNGQDTEAFF. CDR3 bases: TGTGCCAGCAGCCAAGAGGGGGGAAACGGTCAGGACACTGAAGCTTTCTTT. The chain employs TRBV14 and TRBJ1-1; possible D gene TRBD1, 5 bases. Trimming removed 0 bases from V and 3 bases from J, with 17 bases in between. Germline V gene sequence: CDR1 SGHDN, CDR2 FVKESK. The CDR3 contains 17 residues. Full variable domain (outside the CDR3, taken from reference TRBV14 and TRBJ1-1): EAGVTQFPSHSVIEKGQTVTLRCDPISGHDNLYWYRRVMGKEIKFLLHFVKESKQDESGMPNNRFLAERTGGTYSTLKVQPAELEDSGVYFCASSQEGGNGQDTEAFFGQGTRLTVV.

V is TRBV10-3 and J is TRBJ2-7; D is possibly TRBD1 or TRBD2 (5 bases each). Trimming cost V 10 bases and J 3 bases, with 16 bases left between them. The CDR3 is 13 residues long. Germline-derived CDR1 and CDR2 are ENHRY and SYGVKD. This chain's CDR3 is CATWDAIFYEQYF. In DNA, the CDR3 is TGTGCCACATGGGACGCAATTTTCTACGAGCAGTACTTC.

The rearrangement uses TRBV7-2 and TRBJ1-1, with D perhaps matching TRBD1 (6 bases). The germline gives CDR1 SGHTA, CDR2 FQGNSA. V lost 4 bases to trimming and J lost 4 bases, with 13 bases between them. The CDR3 runs 14 residues. The CDR3 sequence is CASSSHRVVTEAFF. The CDR3 DNA sequence: TGTGCCAGCAGCTCGCACAGGGTGGTCACTGAAGCTTTCTTT.

This clone has more than one count but fewer than ten. This rearrangement joins TRBV4-1 to TRBJ1-2; no definite D call. The CDR3 spans 13 residues. The germline V gene encodes CDR1 MGHRA and CDR2 YSYEKL. Trimming took off 6 bases at V and 5 bases at J, with 13 bases between the two ends. This chain's CDR3 is CASSPDTSYGYTF. Here the CDR3 DNA reads TGCGCCAGCAGTCCCGACACGTCTTATGGCTACACCTTC.

This rearrangement joins TRBV7-8 to TRBJ1-5, with D perhaps matching TRBD1 (6 bases). This CDR3 has 16 residues. Germline CDR1 reads SGHVS; CDR2 reads FQNEAQ. V dropped 5 bases and J dropped 4 bases, with 18 bases sitting between them. CDR3 nucleotides: TGTGCCAGCAGCCGTCTCACAGGGAACCCAAATCAGCCCCAGCATTTT. This encodes CASSRLTGNPNQPQHF.

The J gene is TRBJ2-7, the V gene TRBV18, with 7 nucleotides matching TRBD1. V trimming: 1 base; J trimming: 3 bases; junction bases outside the gene matches: 6. The CDR3 has 15 amino acids. Germline V gene sequence: CDR1 KGHSH, CDR2 LQKENI. The CDR3 loop reads CASSPRARQGYEQYF. CDR3 DNA: TGTGCCAGCTCACCACGAGCGAGACAGGGCTACGAGCAGTACTTC.

The chain employs TRBV5-4 and TRBJ2-5; the D gene is possibly TRBD2 (5 bases). This CDR3 contains 18 residues. Germline CDR1 and CDR2: SGHNT and YYREEE (reference sequence). Trimming shortened V by 3 bases and J by 5 bases, and 26 bases separated the two germline ends. The CDR3 DNA sequence: TGTGCCAGCAGCTCCCCCAACACCCCGAGCGGAGTGGGGGAGACCCAGTACTTC. This encodes CASSSPNTPSGVGETQYF.

The chain combines TRBV7-9 with TRBJ1-2; D is ambiguous. Germline V CDR1 and CDR2: SEHNR, FQNEAQ (reference sequence). Trimming cost V 1 base and J 4 bases, with 7 bases left between them. This CDR3 spans 13 amino acids. The CDR3 spells CASSLVGPYGYTF. Written as DNA, the CDR3 is TGTGCCAGCAGCTTAGTTGGCCCCTATGGCTACACCTTC.

CDR3 loop: CASSQEVGGGREKLFF. CDR3 nucleotide sequence: TGCGCCAGCAGCCAAGAGGTCGGGGGGGGAAGGGAAAAACTGTTTTTT. This chain connects TRBV4-1 to TRBJ1-4; the D gene is possibly TRBD1 (5 bases). Germline values: CDR1 MGHRA, CDR2 YSYEKL. The CDR3 contains 16 residues. Trimming stripped 0 bases from V and 8 bases from J, with 16 bases between.

V and J are TRBV3-1 (or the pseudogene TRBV3-2) and TRBJ1-6; D is unclear. Germline V gene data show CDR1 as LGHDT and CDR2 as YNNKEL (reference sequence). V lost 3 bases, J lost 5 bases, and 5 bases lay in between. The CDR3 extends over 13 amino acids. CDR3 protein: CASSQINNSPLHF. As DNA, the CDR3 is TGTGCCAGCAGCCAGATAAATAATTCACCCCTCCACTTT.